Here is one T cell receptor beta chain with its context. Antigen specificity is unknown. The study team obtained lesional scalp punch biopsies and peripheral blood from alopecia areata patients. This entry is derived from a study of CD8+ T cells in alopecia areata. The study's findings and limits: It was less clear whether patients shared TCRs than it was in mice, possibly because of HLA. More clonal than normal scalp was lesional scalp, particularly alopecia totalis/universalis.

The CDR3 totals 15 residues. Germline lookup yields CDR1 ENHRY and CDR2 SYGVKD. V was cut by 0 bases and J by 5 bases, with 13 bases left in between. The authors extracted RNA and reverse transcribed it into cDNA as the sequencing template. Some clones are missing from TCRdb's copy, which holds only in-frame ones; the method was immunoSEQ multiplex PCR. This sample carries 150,000 to 190,000 clones, about 51% of them seen once, and the ten largest clones take around 19%. J is TRBJ1-2 and V is TRBV10-3; possible D gene TRBD1, 5 bases. This TCR was sampled from a human donor with alopecia areata. This specimen was CD8+ T cells sorted from blood, taken at week 0. In DNA form, the CDR3 reads TGTGCCATCAGTGAGTCGGCAACCGAGGGGTATGGCTACACCTTC. It yields the protein CAISESATEGYGYTF.